This TCR beta chain was found in a study of T cells in Graves' hyperthyroidism and ophthalmopathy. General study points: A median roughly six months before onset, the model predicted ophthalmopathy.

TCR beta CDR3 region amplification was performed from RNA transcripts. With the HTBI primer set, the TCR CDR3 went through a first round of RT-PCR. TCRdb re-called the multiplex PCR reads through MiXCR, storing one row per CDR3 protein. The sample holds some 180,000 distinct CDR3 sequences; over 15% are singletons and the top ten take 29%. The authors deemed Graves' hyperthyroidism stable absent ophthalmopathy progression within 18 months. Clinical symptoms, serum thyroxine, TRAb, thyroid ultrasound and orbital computed tomography informed diagnoses. Germline CDR1 LNHDA, CDR2 SQIVND (reference sequence). There are 13 residues in the CDR3. V gave up 11 bases and J gave up 5 bases, with 13 bases separating them. This clonotype occurred many times. Its cognate antigen is unknown.

This TCR was recovered from a woman aged 45-65 years with Graves' hyperthyroidism. Sequencing used blood. This chain connects TRBV19 to TRBJ2-6; D is ambiguous. This CDR3 is CASHSVRANVLTF. The CDR3 region has the DNA TGTGCCTCGCACAGTGTCCGGGCCAACGTCCTGACTTTC. The full variable domain, in which reference TRBV19 and TRBJ2-6 provide the parts outside the CDR3, is DGGITQSPKYLFRKEGQNVTLSCEQNLNHDAMYWYRQDPGQGLRLIYYSQIVNDFQKGDIAEGYSVSREKKESFPLTVTSAQKNPTAFYLCASHSVRANVLTFGAGSRLTVL.